These 3 T cell receptor beta chains originate from one sample sequenced in a study of blood T cell repertoires in COVID-19 (dated by TCRdb to about 2020). The library was made by the immunoSEQ multiplex PCR assay. Drawn from immuneACCESS, this table holds only the in-frame rearrangements with V and J called that TCRdb kept. Clones are partly lost; checked studies trace under half to an unresolved V gene and leave the rest unexplained. The sample yields under 85,000 clones; over 75% were counted once. The ten top clones hold about 9.9% of the sample. The sequencing input was peripheral blood. These receptors came from a human donor in a cohort sampled during active COVID-19.

There are a few counts of this clone. The chain is built from TRBV2 and TRBJ2-1, with TRBD1 as a possible D gene (6 bases). CDR3 length: 12 amino acids. Germline values: CDR1 SNHLY, CDR2 FYNNEI. V was cut by 4 bases and J by 7 bases, with 8 bases left in between. CDR3 amino acids: CASSAQGNEQFF. The CDR3 region has the DNA TGTGCCAGCAGTGCACAGGGTAATGAGCAGTTCTTC.

This clone was seen once. The chain has TRBV19 and TRBJ2-7, with 10 nucleotides matching TRBD1. The V gene's germline CDR1 is LNHDA and CDR2 SQIVND (reference sequence). The CDR3 loop spans 14 amino acids. Losses at the gene ends were 5 bases for V and 6 bases for J; bases not matched to a gene: 7. Here the CDR3 reads CASSASGTGAEQYF. Written as DNA, the CDR3 is TGTGCCAGTAGTGCTTCCGGGACAGGGGCCGAGCAGTACTTC. The whole variable domain, remainder taken from reference TRBV19 and TRBJ2-7, is DGGITQSPKYLFRKEGQNVTLSCEQNLNHDAMYWYRQDPGQGLRLIYYSQIVNDFQKGDIAEGYSVSREKKESFPLTVTSAQKNPTAFYLCASSASGTGAEQYFGPGTRLTVT.

V usage is TRBV6-5 and J usage is TRBJ1-1; unclear D gene. Trimming removed 10 bases from V and 5 bases from J, with 17 bases in between. The CDR3 covers 13 residues. CDR1 MNHEY and CDR2 SVGAGI come from the germline V gene. Here the CDR3 reads CATPREGRTEAFF. The CDR3 bases are TGTGCCACCCCCCGGGAGGGTAGGACTGAAGCTTTCTTT.